The 15 T cell receptor beta chains given below trace back to one sample, sequenced in a study of T cells after yellow fever vaccination. A single record per CDR3 protein comes from TCRdb applying MiXCR to the 5' RACE reads. The data hold 300,000 or so distinct CDR3 sequences, with around 6.8% observed a single time. The sequences come from PBMCs, collected 35 to 50 days after the first yellow fever vaccination. These TCRs come from a man aged 18-30 years who received the YFV17D yellow fever vaccine.

The sample holds a few counts of this clonotype. The J gene is TRBJ2-1, the V gene TRBV11-3; 9 nucleotides agree with TRBD1. Trimming took 5 bases from V and 7 from J; bases not matched to a gene: 6. CDR3 size: 14 residues. The V gene's germline CDR1 is SGHNT and CDR2 YENEEA. The CDR3 loop is CASSRDRGGNEQFF. Here the CDR3 DNA reads TGTGCCAGCAGCCGCGACAGGGGGGGAAATGAGCAGTTCTTC.

This clonotype has just a few counts. The genes are TRBV29-1 and TRBJ1-1; perhaps TRBD1 as D (5 bases). The length of the CDR3 is 13 residues. Germline-derived CDR1 and CDR2 are SQVTM and ANQGSEA. Trimming shortened V by 3 bases and J by 0 bases, and 8 bases separated the two germline ends. The CDR3, as DNA: TGCAGCGTTGATGGGGGTATGAACACTGAAGCTTTCTTT. It translates to CSVDGGMNTEAFF.

This clonotype has more than one count but fewer than ten. The DNA of the CDR3 is TGTGCCAGCAGCTTAGTCTTGAGGTCAGACTATGGCTACACCTTC. Translation gives CASSLVLRSDYGYTF. J is TRBJ1-2 and V is TRBV7-2; D gene unclear. The germline gives CDR1 SGHTA, CDR2 FQGNSA. V lost 1 base, J lost 3 bases, and 12 bases lay in between. This CDR3 region has 15 residues.

This clonotype was detected many times. V is TRBV18 and J is TRBJ1-1, with D tentatively TRBD1 (6 bases). Germline V CDR1 and CDR2: KGHSH, LQKENI. This CDR3 spans 14 amino acids. Trimming cost V 6 bases and J 1 base, with 12 bases left between them. CDR3 sequence reads: CASSASQGNTEAFF. The CDR3 coding sequence is TGTGCCAGCTCGGCATCACAGGGGAACACTGAAGCTTTCTTT.

This clonotype was counted a few times. CDR3 in amino acids: CSALSRDTPYNEQFF. The CDR3 DNA reads as TGCAGTGCTCTCTCCCGGGACACCCCCTACAATGAGCAGTTCTTC. V and J are TRBV20-1 and TRBJ2-1; D is possibly TRBD1 (6 bases). The V end was cut by 5 bases, the J end by 2 bases, with 16 bases between. The length of the CDR3 is 15 residues. Germline V CDR1 and CDR2: DFQATT, SNEGSKA (reference sequence).

By sample fraction, this clonotype is medium-sized (0.01 to 0.1%). The chain uses TRBV7-6 and TRBJ2-3, with D hard to call. Germline CDR1 SGHVS, CDR2 FNYEAQ. The V end was cut by 4 bases, the J end by 0 bases, with 5 bases between. The CDR3 length is 13 residues. The CDR3 bases are TGTGCCAGCAGCTACACTAGCACAGATACGCAGTATTTT. Translating it yields CASSYTSTDTQYF.

This clonotype was seen a handful of times. The chain recombines TRBV7-3 with TRBJ2-3; tentative D call: TRBD2 (7 bases). The CDR3 length is 18 residues. Trimming shortened V by 3 bases and J by 4 bases, and 23 bases separated the two germline ends. Germline assignment: CDR1 SGHTA and CDR2 FQGTGA. The CDR3 DNA sequence: TGTGCCAGCAGCTTCGGAAACTCGGGACACGGGGGGTCAGATACGCAGTATTTT. This gives the protein CASSFGNSGHGGSDTQYF.

This clonotype was seen a handful of times. The chain couples TRBV5-1 to TRBJ2-5; D gene unclear. The germline gives CDR1 SGHRS, CDR2 YFSETQ. The CDR3 has 13 amino acids. V lost 0 bases to trimming and J lost 0 bases, with 3 bases between them. For the CDR3, the DNA is TGCGCCAGCAGCTTGGAGAACCAAGAGACCCAGTACTTC. This translates into CASSLENQETQYF.

This clonotype has only a few counts. The chain combines TRBV7-3 with TRBJ1-1; D might be TRBD1 (5 bases). The CDR3 runs 16 residues. The V gene's germline CDR1 is SGHTA and CDR2 FQGTGA. V shed 5 bases and J shed 0 bases, with 16 bases lying between them. CDR3 nucleotides: TGTGCCAGCAGCGCCGTATCGGGGGTTTTGAACACTGAAGCTTTCTTT. It translates to CASSAVSGVLNTEAFF.

V gene TRBV7-2 combines with J gene TRBJ1-1; unclear D gene. Germline CDR1 is SGHTA and CDR2 is FQGNSA. The CDR3 runs to 15 residues. Trimming left V 5 bases short and J 0 bases short, with 13 bases between. CDR3 amino acids: CASSIGGFMNTEAFF. The DNA of the CDR3 is TGTGCCAGCAGCATAGGCGGGTTTATGAACACTGAAGCTTTCTTT.

This clonotype was seen a handful of times. The chain is built from TRBV5-4 and TRBJ2-4; D is tentatively TRBD1 or TRBD2 (6 bases each). Germline CDR1 and CDR2: SGHNT and YYREEE (reference sequence). The length of the CDR3 is 14 residues. The V end lost 1 base, the J end lost 10 bases, and 15 bases lay between the germline ends. The CDR3 DNA reads as TGTGCCAGCAGCTTGTCCACGGAGGGGGTGATTCAGTACTTC. It translates to CASSLSTEGVIQYF.

The genes are TRBV6-4 and TRBJ2-1; D possibly uses TRBD1 or TRBD2 (6 bases each). V dropped 3 bases and J dropped 7 bases, with 10 bases sitting between them. This CDR3 has 13 amino acids. Germline values: CDR1 MRHNA, CDR2 SNTAGT. The CDR3 reads CASSDRGPNEQFF. DNA for the CDR3: TGTGCCAGCAGTGATCGGGGGCCAAATGAGCAGTTCTTC.

This clonotype has at least ten counts. The rearrangement links TRBV7-2 to TRBJ2-1; D gene unclear. Trimming stripped 2 bases from V and 9 bases from J, with 8 bases between. Germline-derived CDR1 and CDR2 are SGHTA and FQGNSA. The CDR3 contains 12 residues. The CDR3 sequence is CASSLIFGEQFF. For the CDR3, the DNA is TGTGCCAGCAGCTTAATTTTTGGTGAGCAGTTCTTC.

V usage is TRBV12-3 or TRBV12-4 and J usage is TRBJ1-1; D gene uncertain. With 7 bases removed from V and 4 bases from J, the gap between germline ends came to 13 bases. The CDR3 runs to 13 residues. The chain's CDR3 is CASTGSPGTEAFF. The CDR3 DNA reads as TGTGCCAGCACCGGGTCCCCGGGCACTGAAGCTTTCTTT.

This clonotype turned up a few times. The rearrangement links TRBV15 to TRBJ2-4; 7 bases are a match to TRBD1. Trimming removed 1 base from V and 1 base from J; junction bases left unmatched: 4. Germline values: CDR1 LNHNV, CDR2 YYDKDF (reference sequence). This CDR3 contains 16 residues. The CDR3 nucleotides read TGTGCCACCAGCAGAGGGGCCAGGGGGGCCAAAAACATTCAGTACTTC. Protein sequence: CATSRGARGAKNIQYF.